One and the same sample provided the 17 T cell receptor beta chains below, sequenced in a study of cytomegalovirus exposure and HLA in healthy donors. Researchers ran the PCR with 60 Vbeta and 13 Jbeta primers. The method was immunoSEQ multiplex PCR; TCRdb's version includes in-frame clones alone and lacks a portion of them. In the table there are 55,000 to 80,000 clones, roughly 73% of which are singletons. Material: PBMCs. The receptors originated from a woman aged 40 to 55 in good health and CMV-seropositive.

J is TRBJ1-2 and V is TRBV6-5; a weak D match, TRBD1 (5 bases). Germline lookup yields CDR1 MNHEY and CDR2 SVGAGI. V was pared by 2 bases and J by 4 bases, with 14 bases between. The CDR3 runs 15 residues. CDR3 in DNA: TGTGCCAGCAGTTACCAAGGAGGGGCCGCCTATGGCTACACCTTC. This sequence encodes CASSYQGGAAYGYTF.

This chain connects TRBV30 to TRBJ1-5, with 9 bases lining up with TRBD1. Germline V gives CDR1 GTSNPN, CDR2 SVGIG (reference sequence). The CDR3 has 16 residues. The junction had 4 bases not matched to a gene; V was cut back by 0 bases and J by 1 base. CDR3 region: CAWSVRGQGSNQPQHF. The CDR3 bases are TGTGCCTGGAGTGTGCGGGGACAGGGAAGCAATCAGCCCCAGCATTTT.

The rearrangement uses TRBV9 and TRBJ1-2, with 7 positions matching TRBD1. V lost 0 bases, J lost 3 bases, and 5 bases stayed unmatched. Looked up from germline, CDR1 is SGDLS and CDR2 is YYNGEE. This CDR3 is 15 amino acids long. CDR3 protein: CASSVADRVDYGYTF. CDR3 in DNA: TGTGCCAGCAGCGTAGCAGACAGGGTGGACTATGGCTACACCTTC. The entire variable domain, with the rest obtained from reference TRBV9 and TRBJ1-2, is as follows: DSGVTQTPKHLITATGQRVTLRCSPRSGDLSVYWYQQSLDQGLQFLIQYYNGEERAKGNILERFSAQQFPDLHSELNLSSLELGDSALYFCASSVADRVDYGYTFGSGTRLTVV.

In its sample, this clone was seen once. V usage is TRBV10-3 and J usage is TRBJ2-7; 11 nucleotides agree with TRBD1. With V trimmed by 4 bases and J by 5 bases, 10 bases remained unmatched. The CDR3 covers 16 residues. Germline lookup yields CDR1 ENHRY and CDR2 SYGVKD. The CDR3 protein is CAISGAGTGGFNEQYF. In nucleotides, the CDR3 is TGTGCCATCAGTGGCGCGGGGACAGGGGGTTTCAACGAGCAGTACTTC.

This clone was observed a handful of times. The rearrangement uses TRBV6-1 and TRBJ2-3; D possibly corresponds to TRBD2 (6 bases). V was cut by 6 bases and J by 2 bases, with 12 bases left in between. Germline V gives CDR1 MNHNS, CDR2 SASEGT. The CDR3 spans 14 residues. The CDR3 nucleotides read TGTGCCAGCAGGGAGGGCAGCCTCACAGATACGCAGTATTTT. Translating gives CASREGSLTDTQYF.

The CDR3: CASSRRDTSNEKLFF. The DNA of the CDR3 is TGTGCCAGCAGCCGCCGGGACACTTCTAATGAAAAACTGTTTTTT. The chain uses TRBV5-8 and TRBJ1-4; D may be TRBD1 (6 bases). The V gene's germline CDR1 is SGHTS and CDR2 YDEGEE. This CDR3 spans 15 amino acids. V gave up 4 bases and J gave up 3 bases, with 13 bases separating them.

The chain has TRBV4-1 and TRBJ2-2, with D possibly being TRBD2 (5 bases). V dropped 2 bases and J dropped 6 bases, with 16 bases sitting between them. From germline, CDR1 is MGHRA and CDR2 YSYEKL. The CDR3 contains 16 residues. The CDR3 here is CASSQLDLMYPGELFF. CDR3 bases: TGCGCCAGCAGCCAATTGGACTTAATGTATCCCGGGGAGCTGTTTTTT.

The chain has TRBV19 and TRBJ1-2; a weak D match, TRBD1 (6 bases). The CDR3 is 15 amino acids. Germline CDR1 is LNHDA and CDR2 is SQIVND (reference sequence). V was cut by 3 bases and J by 2 bases, with 13 bases left in between. This CDR3 reads CASSIPGGSNYGYTF. As DNA, the CDR3 is TGTGCCAGTAGTATCCCTGGGGGCAGCAACTATGGCTACACCTTC.

The V and J genes are TRBV11-2 and TRBJ1-4, with 10 bases aligning to TRBD1. The junction had 7 bases not matched to a gene; V was cut back by 5 bases and J by 7 bases. The CDR3 has 15 residues. CDR1 SGHAT and CDR2 FQNNGV come from the germline V gene. The CDR3, as DNA: TGTGCCAGCAGCCCTCGACAGGGGGCGGCTGAAAAACTGTTTTTT. This codes for CASSPRQGAAEKLFF.

The chain is built from TRBV11-2 and TRBJ2-6; 9 bases line up with TRBD1. Looked up from germline, CDR1 is SGHAT and CDR2 is FQNNGV. J lost 4 bases, V lost 5 bases, and 6 bases had no gene match. The CDR3 extends over 16 amino acids. CDR3 sequence reads: CASSLTGGAGANVLTF. DNA of the CDR3: TGTGCCAGCAGCCTTACAGGGGGCGCCGGGGCCAACGTCCTGACTTTC.

The chain has TRBV30 and TRBJ1-3, with D possibly matching TRBD1 (5 bases). Germline-derived CDR1 and CDR2 are GTSNPN and SVGIG (reference sequence). The CDR3 extends over 15 amino acids. The germline V and J ends were trimmed by 2 bases and 2 bases, with 13 bases remaining between them. This chain's CDR3 is CAWSPLDRTGNTIYF. The CDR3 DNA sequence: TGTGCCTGGAGTCCGCTCGACAGAACTGGAAACACCATATATTTT.

The CDR3 region has the DNA TGCGCCAGCAGCCAAGACCACTTAAGATTACAAGAGACCCAGTACTTC. This gives the protein CASSQDHLRLQETQYF. The genes are TRBV4-3 and TRBJ2-5; D unclear. V lost 0 bases, J lost 2 bases, and 13 bases lay in between. Germline values: CDR1 LGHNA, CDR2 YSLEER. The CDR3 has 16 residues.

This rearrangement joins TRBV5-1 to TRBJ2-3; 12 bases align to TRBD2. The CDR3 consists of 16 residues. Germline V CDR1 and CDR2: SGHRS, YFSETQ. With V trimmed by 5 bases and J by 0 bases, 4 bases remained unmatched. Here the CDR3 DNA reads TGCGCCAGCAGTCGTGGGACTAGCGGGAGCACAGATACGCAGTATTTT. It encodes CASSRGTSGSTDTQYF. Full variable domain (rest looked up from reference TRBV5-1 and TRBJ2-3): KAGVTQTPRYLIKTRGQQVTLSCSPISGHRSVSWYQQTPGQGLQFLFEYFSETQRNKGNFPGRFSGRQFSNSRSEMNVSTLELGDSALYLCASSRGTSGSTDTQYFGPGTRLTVL.

V usage is TRBV19 and J usage is TRBJ1-1; D ambiguous. Germline CDR1 LNHDA, CDR2 SQIVND (reference sequence). This CDR3 has 14 amino acids. The germline V and J ends were trimmed by 7 bases and 1 base, with 13 bases remaining between them. This CDR3 is CASNPAGRNTEAFF. The CDR3 DNA reads as TGTGCCAGTAATCCAGCCGGGAGGAACACTGAAGCTTTCTTT.

The J gene is TRBJ2-5, the V gene TRBV7-3; 8 bases are a match to TRBD1. This CDR3 is built from 14 residues. Germline V gene sequence: CDR1 SGHTA, CDR2 FQGTGA. The ends lost 5 bases at V and 6 bases at J; junction bases unmatched: 8. The CDR3 DNA reads TGTGCCAGCAGCCCAGGACAGGGCCTACAGACCCAGTACTTC. This translates into CASSPGQGLQTQYF.

The rearrangement links TRBV5-4 to TRBJ1-2, with D tentatively TRBD1 (6 bases). V was trimmed by 7 bases and J by 9 bases, leaving 22 bases between them. Germline CDR1 SGHNT, CDR2 YYREEE (reference sequence). The CDR3 contains 14 residues. CDR3 nucleotide sequence: TGTGCCAGCCGCGAGTTACAGGGCGGAGGCCGCTACACCTTC. The encoded protein is CASRELQGGGRYTF.

The table lists this clone with a count of one. This chain connects TRBV29-1 to TRBJ2-1, with a possible D match to TRBD2 (6 bases). The CDR3 loop spans 16 amino acids. CDR1 SQVTM and CDR2 ANQGSEA come from the germline V gene. V was trimmed by 0 bases and J by 0 bases, leaving 12 bases between them. The CDR3 region has the DNA TGCAGCGTTGAAGATCGGGGGTCTAGCTCCTACAATGAGCAGTTCTTC. Protein product: CSVEDRGSSSYNEQFF.